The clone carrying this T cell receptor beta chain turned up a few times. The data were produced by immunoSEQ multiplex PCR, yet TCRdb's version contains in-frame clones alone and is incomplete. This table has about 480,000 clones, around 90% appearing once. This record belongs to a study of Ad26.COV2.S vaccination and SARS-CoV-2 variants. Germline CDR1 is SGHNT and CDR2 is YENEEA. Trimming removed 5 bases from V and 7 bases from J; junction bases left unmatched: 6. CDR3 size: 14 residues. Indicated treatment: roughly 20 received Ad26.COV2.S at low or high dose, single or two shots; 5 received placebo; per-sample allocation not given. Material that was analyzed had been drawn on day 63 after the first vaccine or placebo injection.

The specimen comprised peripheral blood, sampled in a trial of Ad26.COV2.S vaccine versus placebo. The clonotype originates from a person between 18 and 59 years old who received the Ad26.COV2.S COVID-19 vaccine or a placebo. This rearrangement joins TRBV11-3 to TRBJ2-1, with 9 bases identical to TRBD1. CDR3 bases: TGTGCCAGCAGCCCCGGGACAGGGAGAAATGAGCAGTTCTTC. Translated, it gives CASSPGTGRNEQFF.